This paragraph covers one T cell receptor (beta chain) sequence. Its antigen remains unknown. This record belongs to a study of CD8+CD57+ T cells in acquired aplastic anemia. Study in general: CD4+ and CD8+ cells, once sorted, gave DNA averaging around 3.4 ug.

Study-wide findings and caveats: Sharing between patients and controls was observed for roughly 29 CD8+ CDR3 sequences.

All patients picked for sequencing had shown, by flow cytometry, an expansion of CD8+CD57+ cells. The cohort consisted entirely of patients having severe acquired aplastic anemia. No therapy was given to patients before blood sampling. Genomic DNA constituted the template upon which TCR beta VDJ and CDR3 profiling was performed. TCRdb ran MiXCR on the reads and lists one entry per CDR3 protein. Of approximately 58,000 distinct CDR3 sequences detected, roughly 60% appear once; the ten largest clones hold around 17%. V dropped 4 bases and J dropped 7 bases, with 4 bases sitting between them. This CDR3 has 11 amino acids. Germline CDR1 reads LNHDA; CDR2 reads SQIVND (reference sequence).

The sequenced sample consisted of sorted CD4+, CD8+, or CD8+CD57+ T cells (not recorded which) from PBMCs. This TCR came from a human donor with aplastic anemia. The V call is TRBV19, the J call TRBJ2-2; D gene unclear. CDR3 nucleotides: TGTGCCAGTAGTAAAAGCGGGGAGCTGTTTTTT. This encodes CASSKSGELFF. Supplemented by reference TRBV19 and TRBJ2-2, the full variable domain reads DGGITQSPKYLFRKEGQNVTLSCEQNLNHDAMYWYRQDPGQGLRLIYYSQIVNDFQKGDIAEGYSVSREKKESFPLTVTSAQKNPTAFYLCASSKSGELFFGEGSRLTVL.